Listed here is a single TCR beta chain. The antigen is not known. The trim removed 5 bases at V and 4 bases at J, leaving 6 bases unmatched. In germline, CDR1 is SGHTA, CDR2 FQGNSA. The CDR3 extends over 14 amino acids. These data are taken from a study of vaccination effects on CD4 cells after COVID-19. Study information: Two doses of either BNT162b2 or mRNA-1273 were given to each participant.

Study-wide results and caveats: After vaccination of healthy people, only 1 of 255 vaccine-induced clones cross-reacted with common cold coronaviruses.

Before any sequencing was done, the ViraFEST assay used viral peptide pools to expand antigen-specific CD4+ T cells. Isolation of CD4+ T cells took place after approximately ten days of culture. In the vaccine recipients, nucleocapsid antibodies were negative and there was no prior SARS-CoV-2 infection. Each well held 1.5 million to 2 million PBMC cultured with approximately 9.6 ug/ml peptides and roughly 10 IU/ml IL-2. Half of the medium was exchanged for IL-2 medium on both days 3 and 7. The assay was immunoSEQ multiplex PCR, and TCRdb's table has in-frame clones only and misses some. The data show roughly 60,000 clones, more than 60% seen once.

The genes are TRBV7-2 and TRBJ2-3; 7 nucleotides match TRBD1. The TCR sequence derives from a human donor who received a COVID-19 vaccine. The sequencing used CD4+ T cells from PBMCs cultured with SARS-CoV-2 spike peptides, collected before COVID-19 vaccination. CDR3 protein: CASSLDRAPDTQYF. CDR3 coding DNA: TGTGCCAGCAGCCTAGACAGGGCCCCAGATACGCAGTATTTT.